This T cell receptor beta chain comes out of a study of shared clonotypes between healthy human individuals. The assay used deep level. Original methodology: ImmunoSEQ output held junction-only sequences without quality scores, so filtering differed. Sequencing used immunoSEQ multiplex PCR; TCRdb keeps in-frame clones, though not all of them. V, J and clone size derive from that table, while D and trimming were established from the DNA sequence. The table records 1.4 million or so clones, approximately 98.5% of them present only once. Comments on this clone: Antigen unknown.

CDR3 length: 15 residues. CDR1 is SGHTA and CDR2 is FQGNSA in the germline V gene. The V and J ends lost 2 bases and 3 bases respectively, with 14 bases between them. Whole-study results and caveats: Against clonotypes common to all four donors, non-shared ones had lower generation probabilities.

Partitioning of CD4+ cells yielded a CD45RA+ naive subset and a CD45RA-negative memory subset. Specimen: naive CD4+ T cells sorted from blood. The subset denotes: CD45RA+ positively selected. This receptor was taken from a man aged 30 to 39 in good health. The genes are TRBV7-2 and TRBJ2-7, with D tentatively TRBD1 or TRBD2 (6 bases each). CDR3 sequence: CASSLRGQTFYEQYF. Here the CDR3 DNA reads TGTGCCAGCAGCTTACGGGGGCAAACCTTCTACGAGCAGTACTTC.